Listed below are T cell receptor beta chains from one sample, sequenced in a study of beta chain features in type 1 diabetes. Clones were read by immunoSEQ multiplex PCR, and TCRdb kept only the in-frame ones, dropping some. Of about 360,000 clones listed, over 10% are singletons. Sequencing was carried out using naive CD4+ T cells from blood. The receptors derive from a man aged 18 to 29 in good health. Each CDR3 is given with its conserved first and last residue. A D gene is named only where the DNA matches it firmly. Expanded clones are given a class, and other clones once, few, many or no size at all.

j_gene | abundance | v_gene | d_gene | CDR3nt | CDR3aa
TRBJ1-2 | . | TRBV7-2 | . | TGTGCCAGCAGCCCAAGGAGGGGTGGCTACACCTTC | CASSPRRGGYTF
TRBJ2-6 | many | TRBV10-3 | . | TGTGCCACCGAGGGCTCTGGGGCCAACGTCCTGACTTTC | CATEGSGANVLTF
TRBJ1-5 | few | TRBV7-9 | TRBD1 | TGTGCCAGCAGCTCCAGGACAGGGGGCAATCAGCCCCAGCATTTT | CASSSRTGGNQPQHF
TRBJ2-3 | . | TRBV7-3 | TRBD2 | TGTGCCAGCAGCTTCTACTCCGGGACTAGCGGAAACACAGATACGCAGTATTTT | CASSFYSGTSGNTDTQYF
TRBJ1-2 | . | TRBV10-3 | . | TGTGCCATCAGTGAGCGGGGGATTTGGTATGGCTACACCTTC | CAISERGIWYGYTF
TRBJ1-2 | few | TRBV5-5 | . | TGTGCCAGCAGCTTCGCAGGGGCTTATGGCTACACCTTC | CASSFAGAYGYTF
TRBJ1-1 | few | TRBV7-2 | TRBD1 | TGTGCCAGCAGCCCTCGCCCGGGACAGGGGAACACTGAAGCTTTCTTT | CASSPRPGQGNTEAFF
TRBJ2-1 | . | TRBV19 | TRBD2 | TGTGCCAGTAGCCAGCGGGGGGAGAATGAGCAGTTCTTC | CASSQRGENEQFF
TRBJ2-2 | . | TRBV10-3 | . | TGTGCCGGGGGGACCGGGGAGCTGTTTTTT | CAGGTGELFF
TRBJ2-1 | few | TRBV9 | TRBD2 | TGTGCCAGCAGCGCCCCGAGCGGGGGCCACCAGTTCTTC | CASSAPSGGHQFF
TRBJ2-7 | few | TRBV9 | . | TGTGCCAGCAGCGTAGACAGGGTTAACGAGCAGTACTTC | CASSVDRVNEQYF
TRBJ2-3 | . | TRBV7-2 | TRBD1 | TGTGCCAGCAGCGTAAGGACAGGAGTGGGGGATACGCAGTATTTT | CASSVRTGVGDTQYF
TRBJ2-1 | . | TRBV18 | TRBD2 | TGTGCCAGCTCACCTGGGACTAGCGGGAGCTATGAGCAGTTCTTC | CASSPGTSGSYEQFF
TRBJ2-3 | . | TRBV11-2 | . | TGTGCCAGCAGCTTAGGGGCACCGGGGGATACGCAGTATTTT | CASSLGAPGDTQYF
TRBJ2-7 | . | TRBV6-1 | TRBD1 | TGTGCCAGCAGGGTGAGGGGGCCCGCTGGAGAGCAGTACTTC | CASRVRGPAGEQYF
TRBJ1-6 | . | TRBV14 | . | TGTGCCAGCAGCCAAGTTGTTGTAAATTCACCCCTCCACTTT | CASSQVVVNSPLHF